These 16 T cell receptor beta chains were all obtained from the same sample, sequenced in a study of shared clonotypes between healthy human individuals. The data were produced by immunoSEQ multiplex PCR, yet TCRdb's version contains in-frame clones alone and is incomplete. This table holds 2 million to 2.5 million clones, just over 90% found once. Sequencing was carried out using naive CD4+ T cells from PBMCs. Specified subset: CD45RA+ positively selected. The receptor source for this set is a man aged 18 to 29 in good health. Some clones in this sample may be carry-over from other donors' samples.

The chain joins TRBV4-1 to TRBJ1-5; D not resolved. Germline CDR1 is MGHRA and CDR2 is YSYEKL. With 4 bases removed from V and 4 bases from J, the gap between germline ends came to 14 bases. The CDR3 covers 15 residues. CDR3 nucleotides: TGCGCCAGCAGCCGGGAGCAACTAGCAAATCAGCCCCAGCATTTT. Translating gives CASSREQLANQPQHF.

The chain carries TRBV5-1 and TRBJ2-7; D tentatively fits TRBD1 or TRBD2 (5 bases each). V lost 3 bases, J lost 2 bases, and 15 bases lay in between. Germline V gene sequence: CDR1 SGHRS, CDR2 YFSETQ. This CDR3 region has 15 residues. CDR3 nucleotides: TGCGCCAGCAGCTGGACTGACAGCCTACCCTACGAGCAGTACTTC. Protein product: CASSWTDSLPYEQYF.

Written as DNA, the CDR3 is TGTGCCAGCAGTTTTGGACAGGGAGGATTTCAGCCCCAGCATTTT. Protein sequence: CASSFGQGGFQPQHF. The chain couples TRBV2 to TRBJ1-5, with 8 bases matching TRBD1. Germline V gene data show CDR1 as SNHLY and CDR2 as FYNNEI. The CDR3 runs to 15 residues. The V and J ends lost 5 bases and 6 bases, in that order; junction bases with no gene match: 9.

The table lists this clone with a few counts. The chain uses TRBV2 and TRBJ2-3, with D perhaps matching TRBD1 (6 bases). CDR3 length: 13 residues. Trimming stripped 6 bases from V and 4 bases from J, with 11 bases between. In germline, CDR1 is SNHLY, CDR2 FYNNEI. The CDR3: CASSDNRADTQYF. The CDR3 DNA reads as TGTGCCAGCAGCGATAACAGGGCAGATACGCAGTATTTT.

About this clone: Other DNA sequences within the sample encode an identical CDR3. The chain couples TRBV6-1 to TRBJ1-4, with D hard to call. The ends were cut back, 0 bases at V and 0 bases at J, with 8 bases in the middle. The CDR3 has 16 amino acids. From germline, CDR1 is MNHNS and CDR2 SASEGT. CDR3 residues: CASSEARLATNEKLFF. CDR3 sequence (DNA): TGTGCCAGCAGTGAAGCGAGACTGGCAACTAATGAAAAACTGTTTTTT.

The CDR3 is CASSHLEPGDTQYF. CDR3 nucleotides: TGTGCCAGCAGCCACCTGGAACCGGGGGATACGCAGTATTTT. The chain carries TRBV14 and TRBJ2-3; tentative D call: TRBD2 (5 bases). V gave up 3 bases and J gave up 6 bases, with 13 bases separating them. The CDR3 is 14 residues long. Germline V gene lookup returns CDR1 SGHDN and CDR2 FVKESK.

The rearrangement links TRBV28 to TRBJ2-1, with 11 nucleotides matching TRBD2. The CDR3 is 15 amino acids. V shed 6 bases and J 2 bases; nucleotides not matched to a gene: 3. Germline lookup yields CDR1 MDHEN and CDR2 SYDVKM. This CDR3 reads CASRYSGRAYNEQFF. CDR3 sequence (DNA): TGTGCCAGCAGATATAGCGGGAGGGCCTACAATGAGCAGTTCTTC.

The CDR3 reads CASQSSEGSRSAEAFF. Written as DNA, the CDR3 is TGCGCCAGCCAATCCTCCGAAGGTAGTCGTTCGGCTGAAGCTTTCTTT. This chain joins TRBV5-1 and TRBJ1-1; D is uncertain. The CDR3 runs to 16 residues. Germline V gives CDR1 SGHRS, CDR2 YFSETQ. V was trimmed by 7 bases and J by 6 bases, leaving 25 bases between them. The whole variable domain, remainder taken from reference TRBV5-1 and TRBJ1-1, is KAGVTQTPRYLIKTRGQQVTLSCSPISGHRSVSWYQQTPGQGLQFLFEYFSETQRNKGNFPGRFSGRQFSNSRSEMNVSTLELGDSALYLCASQSSEGSRSAEAFFGQGTRLTVV.

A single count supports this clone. CDR3 sequence: CASSERGVRGTEAFF. In DNA, the CDR3 is TGTGCCAGCAGCGAGAGGGGAGTACGGGGCACTGAAGCTTTCTTT. V usage is TRBV9 and J usage is TRBJ1-1; weak D call: TRBD1 (5 bases). CDR1 and CDR2 from the germline V gene are SGDLS and YYNGEE. The CDR3 length is 15 residues. The V end lost 3 bases, the J end lost 4 bases, and 16 bases lay between the germline ends.

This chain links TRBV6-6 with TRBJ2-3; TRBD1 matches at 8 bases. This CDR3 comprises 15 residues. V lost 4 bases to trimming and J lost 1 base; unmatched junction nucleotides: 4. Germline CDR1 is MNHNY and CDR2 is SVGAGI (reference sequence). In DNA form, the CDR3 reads TGTGCCAGCAGTTTTCCGGGACAGGGCACAGATACGCAGTATTTT. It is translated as CASSFPGQGTDTQYF.

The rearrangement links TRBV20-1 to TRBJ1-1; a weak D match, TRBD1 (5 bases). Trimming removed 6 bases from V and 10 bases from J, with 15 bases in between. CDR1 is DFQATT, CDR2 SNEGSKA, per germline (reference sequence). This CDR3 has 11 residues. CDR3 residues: CSARDPARAFF. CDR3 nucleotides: TGCAGTGCAAGGGACCCCGCGAGAGCTTTCTTT.

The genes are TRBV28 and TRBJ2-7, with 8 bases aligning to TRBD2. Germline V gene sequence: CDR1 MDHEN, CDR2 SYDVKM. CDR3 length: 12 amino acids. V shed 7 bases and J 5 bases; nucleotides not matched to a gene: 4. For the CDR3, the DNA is TGTGCCAGCACCACCGGGGGGGACGAGCAGTACTTC. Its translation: CASTTGGDEQYF.

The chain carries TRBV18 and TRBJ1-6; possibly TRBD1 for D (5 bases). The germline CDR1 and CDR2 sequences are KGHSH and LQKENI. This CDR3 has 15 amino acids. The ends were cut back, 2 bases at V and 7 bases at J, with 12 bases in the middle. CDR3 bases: TGTGCCAGCTCACCAAGCACGGGGGTGAATTCACCCCTCCACTTT. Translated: CASSPSTGVNSPLHF.

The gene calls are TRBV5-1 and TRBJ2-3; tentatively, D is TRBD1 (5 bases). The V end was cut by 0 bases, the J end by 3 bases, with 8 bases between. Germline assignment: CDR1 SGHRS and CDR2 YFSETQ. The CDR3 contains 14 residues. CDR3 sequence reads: CASSLVGETDTQYF. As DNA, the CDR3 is TGCGCCAGCAGCTTGGTAGGGGAAACAGATACGCAGTATTTT.

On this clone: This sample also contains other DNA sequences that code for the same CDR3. CDR3 amino acids: CASHGQGNQPQHF. CDR3 nucleotide sequence: TGTGCCAGCCATGGACAGGGGAATCAGCCCCAGCATTTT. The rearrangement links TRBV28 to TRBJ1-5; 9 bases are shared with TRBD1. CDR3 length equals 13 residues. Germline V gene data show CDR1 as MDHEN and CDR2 as SYDVKM. V shed 8 bases, J shed 4 bases, and the junction held 3 bases outside the gene matches.

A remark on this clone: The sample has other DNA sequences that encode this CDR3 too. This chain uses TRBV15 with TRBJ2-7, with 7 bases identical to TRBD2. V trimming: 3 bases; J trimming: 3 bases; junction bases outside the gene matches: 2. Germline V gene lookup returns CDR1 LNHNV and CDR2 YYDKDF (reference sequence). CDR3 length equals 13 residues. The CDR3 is CATSRGRDYEQYF. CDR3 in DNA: TGTGCCACCAGCAGGGGGAGGGACTACGAGCAGTACTTC.